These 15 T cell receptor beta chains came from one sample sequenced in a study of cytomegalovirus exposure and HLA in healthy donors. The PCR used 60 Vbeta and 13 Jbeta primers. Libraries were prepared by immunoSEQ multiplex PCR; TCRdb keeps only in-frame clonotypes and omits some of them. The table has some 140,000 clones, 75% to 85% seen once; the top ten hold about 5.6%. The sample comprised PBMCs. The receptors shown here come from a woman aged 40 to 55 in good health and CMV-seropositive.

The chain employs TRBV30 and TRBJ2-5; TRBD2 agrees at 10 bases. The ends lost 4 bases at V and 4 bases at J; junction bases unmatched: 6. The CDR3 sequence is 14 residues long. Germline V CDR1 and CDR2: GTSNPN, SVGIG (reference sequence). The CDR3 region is CAWNPGLALETQYF. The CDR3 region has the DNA TGTGCCTGGAATCCGGGACTAGCGTTAGAGACCCAGTACTTC.

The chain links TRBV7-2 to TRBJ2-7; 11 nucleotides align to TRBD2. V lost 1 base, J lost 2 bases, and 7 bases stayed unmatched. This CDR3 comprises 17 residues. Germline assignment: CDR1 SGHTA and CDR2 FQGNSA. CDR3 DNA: TGTGCCAGCAGCTTAGTAGCGGGAGGGGCTGCAACCTACGAGCAGTACTTC. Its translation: CASSLVAGGAATYEQYF.

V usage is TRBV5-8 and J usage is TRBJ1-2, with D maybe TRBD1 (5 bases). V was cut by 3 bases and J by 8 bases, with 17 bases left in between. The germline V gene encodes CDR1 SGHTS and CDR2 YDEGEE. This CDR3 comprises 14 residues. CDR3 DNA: TGTGCCAGCAGCTCGGTAGGGGTCCAGAGGGGCTACACCTTC. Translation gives CASSSVGVQRGYTF.

As DNA, the CDR3 is TGTGCCAGCAGTTCCCGGGGGGGACCGACCTACGAGCAGTACTTC. Translation: CASSSRGGPTYEQYF. The chain carries TRBV28 and TRBJ2-7; TRBD2 agrees at 8 bases. The CDR3 has 15 amino acids. Germline V lookup: CDR1 MDHEN, CDR2 SYDVKM. Trimming took 4 bases from V and 2 from J; bases not matched to a gene: 7.

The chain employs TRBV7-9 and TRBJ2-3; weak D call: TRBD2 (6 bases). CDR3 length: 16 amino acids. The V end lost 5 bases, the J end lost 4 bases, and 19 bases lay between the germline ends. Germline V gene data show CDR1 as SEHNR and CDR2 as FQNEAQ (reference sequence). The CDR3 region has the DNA TGTGCCAGCAGCCTAGGCGGCGGGAAGGGGCCAGATACGCAGTATTTT. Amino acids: CASSLGGGKGPDTQYF.

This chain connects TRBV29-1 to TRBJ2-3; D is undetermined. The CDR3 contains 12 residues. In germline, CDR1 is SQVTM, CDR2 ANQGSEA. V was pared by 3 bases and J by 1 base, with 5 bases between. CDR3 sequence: CSVDFGTDTQYF. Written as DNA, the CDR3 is TGCAGCGTTGACTTCGGCACAGATACGCAGTATTTT.

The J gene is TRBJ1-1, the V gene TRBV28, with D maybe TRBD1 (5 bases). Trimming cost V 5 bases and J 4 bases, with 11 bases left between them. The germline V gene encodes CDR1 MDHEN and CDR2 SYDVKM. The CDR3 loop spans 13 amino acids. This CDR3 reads CASSIGVGTEAFF. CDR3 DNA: TGTGCCAGCAGTATAGGGGTAGGCACTGAAGCTTTCTTT. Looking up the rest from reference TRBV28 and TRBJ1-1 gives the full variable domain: DVKVTQSSRYLVKRTGEKVFLECVQDMDHENMFWYRQDPGLGLRLIYFSYDVKMKEKGDIPEGYSVSREKKERFSLILESASTNQTSMYLCASSIGVGTEAFFGQGTRLTVV.

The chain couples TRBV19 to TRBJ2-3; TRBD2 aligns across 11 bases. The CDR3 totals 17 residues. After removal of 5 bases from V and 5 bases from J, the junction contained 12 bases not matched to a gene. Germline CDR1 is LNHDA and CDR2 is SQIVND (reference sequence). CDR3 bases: TGTGCCAGTAGTTCTACTAGCGGGAGTAAAGTGAAAGATACGCAGTATTTT. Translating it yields CASSSTSGSKVKDTQYF.

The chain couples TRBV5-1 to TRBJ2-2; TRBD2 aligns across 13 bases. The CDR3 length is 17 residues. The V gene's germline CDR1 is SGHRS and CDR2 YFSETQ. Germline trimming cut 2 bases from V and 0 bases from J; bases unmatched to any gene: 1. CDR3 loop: CASSLGTSGANTGELFF. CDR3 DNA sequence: TGCGCCAGCAGCTTAGGGACTAGCGGGGCGAACACCGGGGAGCTGTTTTTT.

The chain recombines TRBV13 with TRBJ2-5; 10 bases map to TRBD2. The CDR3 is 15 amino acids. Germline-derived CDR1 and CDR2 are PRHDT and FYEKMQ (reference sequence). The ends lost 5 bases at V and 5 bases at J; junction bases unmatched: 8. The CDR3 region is CASSPFSGRAETQYF. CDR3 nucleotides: TGTGCCAGCAGCCCTTTCAGCGGGAGGGCTGAGACCCAGTACTTC. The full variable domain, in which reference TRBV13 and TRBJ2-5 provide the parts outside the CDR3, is AAGVIQSPRHLIKEKRETATLKCYPIPRHDTVYWYQQGPGQDPQFLISFYEKMQSDKGSIPDRFSAQQFSDYHSELNMSSLELGDSALYFCASSPFSGRAETQYFGPGTRLLVL.

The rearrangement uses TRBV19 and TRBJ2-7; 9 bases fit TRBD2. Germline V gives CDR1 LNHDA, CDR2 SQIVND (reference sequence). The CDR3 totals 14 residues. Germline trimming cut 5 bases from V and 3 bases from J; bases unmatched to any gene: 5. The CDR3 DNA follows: TGTGCCAGTAGTCCCGAGACTAGCGGCTACGAGCAGTACTTC. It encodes CASSPETSGYEQYF.

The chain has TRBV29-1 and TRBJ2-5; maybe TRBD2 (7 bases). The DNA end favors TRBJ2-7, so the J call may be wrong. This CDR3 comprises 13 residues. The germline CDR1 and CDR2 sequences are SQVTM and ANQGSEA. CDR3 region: CSVWVGGTNEQYF. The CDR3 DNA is TGCAGCGTTTGGGTGGGGGGGACAAACGAGCAGTACTTC.

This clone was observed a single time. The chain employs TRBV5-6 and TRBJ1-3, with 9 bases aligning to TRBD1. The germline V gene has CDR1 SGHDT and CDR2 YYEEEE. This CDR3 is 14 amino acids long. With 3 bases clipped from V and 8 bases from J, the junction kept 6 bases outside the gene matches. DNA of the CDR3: TGTGCCAGCAGCTGGGGACAGGGCTTGGACACCATATATTTT. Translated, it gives CASSWGQGLDTIYF. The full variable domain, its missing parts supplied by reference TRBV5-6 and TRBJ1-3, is DAGVTQSPTHLIKTRGQQVTLRCSPKSGHDTVSWYQQALGQGPQFIFQYYEEEERQRGNFPDRFSGHQFPNYSSELNVNALLLGDSALYLCASSWGQGLDTIYFGEGSWLTVV.

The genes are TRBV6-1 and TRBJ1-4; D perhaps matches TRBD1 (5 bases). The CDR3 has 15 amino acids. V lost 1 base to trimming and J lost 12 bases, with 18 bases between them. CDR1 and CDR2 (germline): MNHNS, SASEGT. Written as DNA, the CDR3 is TGTGCCAGCAGTGAAGGGTTCGGGGGAGGGTTGGAACTGTTTTTT. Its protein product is CASSEGFGGGLELFF.

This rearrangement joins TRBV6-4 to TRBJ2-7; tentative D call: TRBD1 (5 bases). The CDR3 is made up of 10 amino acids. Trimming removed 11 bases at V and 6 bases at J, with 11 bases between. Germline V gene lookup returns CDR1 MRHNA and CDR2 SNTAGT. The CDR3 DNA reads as TGTGCCGTTCAGGGTCCCGAGCAGTACTTC. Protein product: CAVQGPEQYF.